The entry below describes one T cell receptor (beta chain). V trimming: 7 bases; J trimming: 3 bases; junction bases outside the gene matches: 18. CDR3 length equals 19 residues. Germline V gene lookup returns CDR1 MDHEN and CDR2 SYDVKM. This table comes from immunoSEQ multiplex PCR, and its TCRdb copy is limited to in-frame clones, with some not included. The sample contains 150,000 to 200,000 clones, around 80% of which appear only once. This entry comes from a study of cytomegalovirus exposure and HLA in healthy donors. The TCR was taken from a woman under 40 in good health and CMV-seronegative. V usage is TRBV28 and J usage is TRBJ1-2; TRBD1 aligns across 12 bases. The sample taken for sequencing was PBMCs. The CDR3 DNA sequence: TGTGCCAGCAATATAATTACAGGGACAGGGGGCTCCGGGTACTATGGCTACACCTTC. It translates to CASNIITGTGGSGYYGYTF.